The sequence of this TCR beta chain was determined in a study of beta chain features in type 1 diabetes. Study-level information: Patients shared similar age, gender and cell yields with healthy donors. Study-level findings and limits: HLA influence on TCRB rearrangement stayed unresolved here.

This clone was detected only a few times. Its matching antigen is unknown. Sorting based on CD45RO/CCR7/CD25/CD127/CD95/CD27 separated CD4+ naive, central memory, regulatory and stem cell-like memory cells. V was cut by 0 bases and J by 4 bases, with 13 bases left in between. This CDR3 is built from 16 residues. Germline loops: CDR1 LGHNA, CDR2 YSLEER. cDNA synthesis used the whole RNA isolate, giving expressed TCRB sequences. Produced via immunoSEQ multiplex PCR; TCRdb's table is partial and in-frame only. The sample holds fewer than 500,000 clones, 14% seen once. This receptor was identified in a man aged 25 to 45 in good health. The chain links TRBV4-3 to TRBJ2-1; D might be TRBD2 (6 bases). The material sequenced was naive CD4+ T cells from blood. CDR3 sequence reads: CASSQERAGPYNEQFF. CDR3 nucleotides: TGCGCCAGCAGCCAAGAAAGAGCGGGCCCATACAATGAGCAGTTCTTC.